One and the same sample provided the 13 T cell receptor beta chains below, sequenced in a study of blood T cell repertoires in COVID-19. Profiling relied on immunoSEQ multiplex PCR, and the TCRdb table lists in-frame clones only, not all of them. The sample has around 120,000 clones, 70% to 90% seen once. Sequences were obtained from peripheral blood. These receptors all stem from a man younger than 40 with acute or convalescent COVID-19.

A single count supports this clone. This chain links TRBV6-1 with TRBJ1-2; D remains unclear. V lost 2 bases, J lost 7 bases, and 14 bases lay in between. This CDR3 is 14 amino acids long. CDR1 is MNHNS and CDR2 is SASEGT in the germline V gene. The CDR3 is CASSEWAVGSGYTF. CDR3 nucleotides: TGTGCCAGCAGTGAATGGGCAGTTGGGTCTGGCTACACCTTC.

V is TRBV4-1 and J is TRBJ2-2; 7 positions match TRBD2. The V segment lost 1 base and the J segment 6 bases; nucleotides outside the gene matches: 5. CDR3 length: 15 amino acids. Germline CDR1 MGHRA, CDR2 YSYEKL. As DNA, the CDR3 is TGCGCCAGCAGCCAAGGGACTAGGGGTCCCGGGGAGCTGTTTTTT. It encodes CASSQGTRGPGELFF.

The chain has TRBV3-1 (or the pseudogene TRBV3-2) and TRBJ2-5, with TRBD2 identical over 14 bases. Germline CDR1 is LGHDT and CDR2 is YNNKEL (reference sequence). V gave up 0 bases and J gave up 4 bases; unmatched junction bases: 7. This CDR3 spans 18 amino acids. CDR3 in DNA: TGTGCCAGCAGCCAAGAAGCGGGACTAGCGGGGGCAGGAGAGACCCAGTACTTC. Amino acid sequence: CASSQEAGLAGAGETQYF.

This sequence joins TRBV5-3 and TRBJ2-5, with 9 bases fitting TRBD2. TRBV5-3 is annotated as an ORF whose role is uncertain. There are 15 residues in the CDR3. The V and J ends lost 1 base and 4 bases, in that order; junction bases with no gene match: 5. The CDR3 sequence: CARSLRAGGSETQYF. The CDR3 DNA is TGTGCCAGAAGCTTGAGAGCGGGAGGCTCAGAGACCCAGTACTTC.

The V call is TRBV3-1 (or the pseudogene TRBV3-2), the J call TRBJ2-7; 8 bases are shared with TRBD1. This CDR3 region has 15 residues. Trimming removed 1 base from V and 4 bases from J; junction bases left unmatched: 6. Germline V gene data show CDR1 as LGHDT and CDR2 as YNNKEL (reference sequence). The CDR3 sequence is CASSQGLQGVYEQYF. The DNA of the CDR3 is TGTGCCAGCAGCCAAGGTTTACAGGGGGTATACGAGCAGTACTTC.

The chain couples TRBV28 to TRBJ1-1, with D possibly matching TRBD1 (6 bases). Germline loops: CDR1 MDHEN, CDR2 SYDVKM. The CDR3 is 13 residues long. The ends were cut back, 7 bases at V and 8 bases at J, with 17 bases in the middle. Written as DNA, the CDR3 is TGTGCCAGCAATCAGGGGAGGGTTCTAGAAGCTTTCTTT. This encodes CASNQGRVLEAFF. Combining the CDR3 with reference TRBV28 and TRBJ1-1 gives the whole variable domain DVKVTQSSRYLVKRTGEKVFLECVQDMDHENMFWYRQDPGLGLRLIYFSYDVKMKEKGDIPEGYSVSREKKERFSLILESASTNQTSMYLCASNQGRVLEAFFGQGTRLTVV.

The chain links TRBV25-1 to TRBJ2-7; 8 bases are shared with TRBD1. Germline-derived CDR1 and CDR2 are MGHDK and SYGVNS. This CDR3 is 13 amino acids long. With V trimmed by 4 bases and J by 5 bases, 4 bases remained unmatched. CDR3 in DNA: TGTGCCAGCAGTGCCAGGGGGCTCAACGAGCAGTACTTC. Translating gives CASSARGLNEQYF.

The V call is TRBV7-9, the J call TRBJ2-4; tentatively, D is TRBD1 (5 bases). Germline CDR1 SEHNR, CDR2 FQNEAQ (reference sequence). CDR3 length equals 16 residues. Trimming took 4 bases from V and 3 from J, leaving 16 bases between them. The CDR3 region has the DNA TGTGCCAGCAGCTACAACATTACAGGTGTCAAAAACATTCAGTACTTC. Its translation: CASSYNITGVKNIQYF.

The chain is built from TRBV30 and TRBJ1-6; the D is unclear. Germline V lookup: CDR1 GTSNPN, CDR2 SVGIG (reference sequence). CDR3 length equals 13 residues. Deletions cut 2 bases from V and 9 bases from J, with 11 bases between. DNA for the CDR3: TGTGCCTGGAGTTCGGAGGGTAGTTCACCCCTCCACTTT. Translating it yields CAWSSEGSSPLHF.

The chain links TRBV9 to TRBJ2-3; 7 bases line up with TRBD1. The CDR3 spans 16 residues. In germline, CDR1 is SGDLS, CDR2 YYNGEE. V was pared by 0 bases and J by 5 bases, with 9 bases of the junction left unmatched. CDR3 DNA sequence: TGTGCCAGCAGCGTAGGCGTCAGGGGGTTAGGAGATACGCAGTATTTT. This encodes CASSVGVRGLGDTQYF.

The chain has TRBV11-2 and TRBJ1-2; 8 bases line up with TRBD1. Germline V gene lookup returns CDR1 SGHAT and CDR2 FQNNGV. Trimming at V came to 8 bases and at J to 6 bases, leaving 8 bases not matched to a gene. The CDR3 covers 13 residues. CDR3 DNA sequence: TGTGCCAGCGGTGCCCAGGGGGCCCATGGCTACACCTTC. Amino acid sequence: CASGAQGAHGYTF.

This clone was detected once. This chain links TRBV6-2 or TRBV6-3 with TRBJ1-2; 7 bases agree with TRBD1. CDR1 and CDR2 (germline): MNHEY, SVGEGT. With 2 bases clipped from V and 4 bases from J, the junction kept 7 bases outside the gene matches. This CDR3 is built from 15 residues. CDR3 nucleotide sequence: TGTGCCAGCAGTTACGACAGGGAAGTTCGCTATGGCTACACCTTC. Translation gives CASSYDREVRYGYTF.

The DNA for the CDR3 is TGCAGCGTGGGGACAGGGCTTCGAGAGACCCAGTACTTC. The encoded protein is CSVGTGLRETQYF. The chain is built from TRBV29-1 and TRBJ2-5; 9 bases line up with TRBD1. The trim removed 6 bases at V and 4 bases at J, leaving 6 bases unmatched. The CDR3 totals 13 residues. The germline CDR1 and CDR2 sequences are SQVTM and ANQGSEA. Together with reference TRBV29-1 and TRBJ2-5, the CDR3 gives the full variable domain: SAVISQKPSRDICQRGTSLTIQCQVDSQVTMMFWYRQQPGQSLTLIATANQGSEATYESGFVIDKFPISRPNLTFSTLTVSNMSPEDSSIYLCSVGTGLRETQYFGPGTRLLVL.